This T cell receptor (beta chain) was captured by sequencing in a study of brain metastases from non-small cell lung cancer. The CDR3 spans 12 residues. Germline V lookup: CDR1 MNHNY, CDR2 SVGAGI (reference sequence). For this clone: An end of the junction does not agree with germline; a read error may underlie this.

Here immunoSEQ multiplex PCR was the method, and the copy in TCRdb shows in-frame clones only, minus some. The sample lists over a thousand clones; 89% were seen once. The rearrangement joins TRBV6-6 to TRBJ1-2; D not resolved. The sequence derives from a donor older than 35 with non-small cell lung cancer. Sequencing was performed on tumor-adjacent normal tissue. The CDR3, as DNA: TGTGCCAGCAGTCCCGCCTCCTATGGCTACACCTTT. It translates to CASSPASYGYTF.